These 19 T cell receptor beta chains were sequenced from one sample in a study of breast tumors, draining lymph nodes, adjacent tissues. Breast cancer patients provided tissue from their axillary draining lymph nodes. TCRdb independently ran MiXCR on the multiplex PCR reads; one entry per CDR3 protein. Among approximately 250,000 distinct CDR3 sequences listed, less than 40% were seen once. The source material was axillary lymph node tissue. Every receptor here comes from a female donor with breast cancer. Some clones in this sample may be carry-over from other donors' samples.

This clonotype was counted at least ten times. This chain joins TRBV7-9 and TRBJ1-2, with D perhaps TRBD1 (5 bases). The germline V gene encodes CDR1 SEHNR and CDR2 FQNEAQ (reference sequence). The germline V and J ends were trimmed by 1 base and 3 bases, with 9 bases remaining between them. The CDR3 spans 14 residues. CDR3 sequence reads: CASSLGGTDYGYTF. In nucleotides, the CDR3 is TGTGCCAGCAGCTTAGGGGGGACGGACTATGGCTACACCTTC.

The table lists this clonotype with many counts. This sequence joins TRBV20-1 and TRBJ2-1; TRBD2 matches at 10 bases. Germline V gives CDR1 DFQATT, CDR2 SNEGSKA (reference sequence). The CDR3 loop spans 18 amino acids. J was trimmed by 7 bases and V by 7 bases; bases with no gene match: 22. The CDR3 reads CSVVVGLAGVLGRNEQFF. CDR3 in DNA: TGCAGTGTCGTCGTAGGGCTAGCGGGAGTTTTGGGGAGAAATGAGCAGTTCTTC.

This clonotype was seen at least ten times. DNA for the CDR3: TGTGCCAGTAGTATAGGAGTGGCCACAGATACGCAGTATTTT. Encoded protein: CASSIGVATDTQYF. J is TRBJ2-3 and V is TRBV19, with unresolved D. Per the germline V gene, CDR1 is LNHDA and CDR2 is SQIVND (reference sequence). The germline V and J ends were trimmed by 1 base and 2 bases, with 7 bases remaining between them. The length of the CDR3 is 14 residues. The whole variable domain, remainder taken from reference TRBV19 and TRBJ2-3, is DGGITQSPKYLFRKEGQNVTLSCEQNLNHDAMYWYRQDPGQGLRLIYYSQIVNDFQKGDIAEGYSVSREKKESFPLTVTSAQKNPTAFYLCASSIGVATDTQYFGPGTRLTVL.

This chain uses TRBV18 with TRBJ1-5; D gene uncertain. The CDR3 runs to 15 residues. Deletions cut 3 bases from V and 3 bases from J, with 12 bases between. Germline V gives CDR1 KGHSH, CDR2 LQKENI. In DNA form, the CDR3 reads TGTGCCAGCTCACCGGTAAACCTTCTCAATCAGCCCCAGCATTTT. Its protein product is CASSPVNLLNQPQHF. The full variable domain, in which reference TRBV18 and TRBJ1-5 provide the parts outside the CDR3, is NAGVMQNPRHLVRRRGQEARLRCSPMKGHSHVYWYRQLPEEGLKFMVYLQKENIIDESGMPKERFSAEFPKEGPSILRIQQVVRGDSAAYFCASSPVNLLNQPQHFGDGTRLSIL.

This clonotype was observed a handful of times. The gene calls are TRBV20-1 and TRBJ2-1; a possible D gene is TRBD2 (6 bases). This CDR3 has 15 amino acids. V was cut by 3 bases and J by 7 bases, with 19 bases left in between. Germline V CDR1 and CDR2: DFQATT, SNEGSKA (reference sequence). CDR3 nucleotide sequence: TGCAGTGCTAGTTCACTGGGGGGAAAGGCTAATGAGCAGTTCTTC. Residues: CSASSLGGKANEQFF.

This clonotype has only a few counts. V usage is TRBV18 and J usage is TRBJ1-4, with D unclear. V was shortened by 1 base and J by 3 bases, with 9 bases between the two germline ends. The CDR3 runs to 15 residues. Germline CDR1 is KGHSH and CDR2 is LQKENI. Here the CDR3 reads CASSPRGLANEKLFF. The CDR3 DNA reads TGTGCCAGCTCACCACGAGGGTTGGCTAATGAAAAACTGTTTTTT. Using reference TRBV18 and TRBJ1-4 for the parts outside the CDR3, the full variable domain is NAGVMQNPRHLVRRRGQEARLRCSPMKGHSHVYWYRQLPEEGLKFMVYLQKENIIDESGMPKERFSAEFPKEGPSILRIQQVVRGDSAAYFCASSPRGLANEKLFFGSGTQLSVL.

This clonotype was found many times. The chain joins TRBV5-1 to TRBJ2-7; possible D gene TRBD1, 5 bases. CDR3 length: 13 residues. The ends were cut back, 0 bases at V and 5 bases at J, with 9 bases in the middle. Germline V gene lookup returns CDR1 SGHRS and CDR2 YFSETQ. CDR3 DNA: TGCGCCAGCAGCTTGGTTGCAGGGAACGAGCAGTACTTC. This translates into CASSLVAGNEQYF.

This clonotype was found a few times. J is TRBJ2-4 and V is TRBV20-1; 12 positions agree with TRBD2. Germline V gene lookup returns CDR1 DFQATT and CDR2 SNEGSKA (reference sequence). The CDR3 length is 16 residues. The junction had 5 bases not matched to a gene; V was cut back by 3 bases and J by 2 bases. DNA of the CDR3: TGCAGTGCTAGGGCCCTAGCGGGAGGGTCCAAAAACATTCAGTACTTC. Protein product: CSARALAGGSKNIQYF.

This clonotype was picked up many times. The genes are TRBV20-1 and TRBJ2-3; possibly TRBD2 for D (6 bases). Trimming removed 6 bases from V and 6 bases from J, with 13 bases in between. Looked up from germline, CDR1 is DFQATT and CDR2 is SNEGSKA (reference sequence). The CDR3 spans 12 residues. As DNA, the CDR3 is TGCAGTGCCTACGCGGGGAGCGATACGCAGTATTTT. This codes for CSAYAGSDTQYF.

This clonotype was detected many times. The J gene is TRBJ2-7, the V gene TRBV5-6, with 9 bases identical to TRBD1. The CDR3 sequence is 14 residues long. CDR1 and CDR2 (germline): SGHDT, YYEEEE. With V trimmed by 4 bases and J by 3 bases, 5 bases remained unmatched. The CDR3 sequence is CASSIGQGYYEQYF. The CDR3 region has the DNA TGTGCCAGCAGCATCGGACAGGGGTACTACGAGCAGTACTTC. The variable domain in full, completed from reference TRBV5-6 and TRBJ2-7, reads DAGVTQSPTHLIKTRGQQVTLRCSPKSGHDTVSWYQQALGQGPQFIFQYYEEEERQRGNFPDRFSGHQFPNYSSELNVNALLLGDSALYLCASSIGQGYYEQYFGPGTRLTVT.

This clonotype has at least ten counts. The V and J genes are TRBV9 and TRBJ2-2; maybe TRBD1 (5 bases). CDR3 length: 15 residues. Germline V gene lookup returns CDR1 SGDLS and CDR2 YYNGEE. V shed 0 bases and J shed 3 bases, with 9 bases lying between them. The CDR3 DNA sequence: TGTGCCAGCAGCGTAGGGCAGGGTGACACCGGGGAGCTGTTTTTT. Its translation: CASSVGQGDTGELFF.

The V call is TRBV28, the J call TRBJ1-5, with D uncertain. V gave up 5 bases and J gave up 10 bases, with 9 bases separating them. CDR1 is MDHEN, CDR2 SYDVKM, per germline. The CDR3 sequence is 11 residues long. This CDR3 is CASSAREPQHF. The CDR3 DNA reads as TGTGCCAGCAGTGCCCGTGAACCCCAGCATTTT.

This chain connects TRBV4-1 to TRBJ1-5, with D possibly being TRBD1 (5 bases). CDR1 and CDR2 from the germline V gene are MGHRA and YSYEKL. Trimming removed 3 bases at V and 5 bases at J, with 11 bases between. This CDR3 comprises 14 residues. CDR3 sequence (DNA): TGCGCCAGCAGCCAGCCTTGGGACCATCAGCCCCAGCATTTT. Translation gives CASSQPWDHQPQHF.

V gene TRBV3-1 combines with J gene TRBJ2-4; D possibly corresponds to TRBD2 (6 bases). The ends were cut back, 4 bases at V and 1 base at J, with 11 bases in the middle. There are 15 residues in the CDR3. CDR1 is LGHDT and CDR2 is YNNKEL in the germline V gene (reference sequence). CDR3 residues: CASSLRGSAKNIQYF. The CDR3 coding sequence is TGTGCCAGCAGCCTTCGGGGGTCGGCCAAAAACATTCAGTACTTC.

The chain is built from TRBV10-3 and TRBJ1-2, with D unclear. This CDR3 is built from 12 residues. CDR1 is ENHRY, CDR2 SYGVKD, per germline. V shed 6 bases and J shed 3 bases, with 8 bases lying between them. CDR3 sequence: CAISITDYGYTF. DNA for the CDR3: TGTGCCATCAGCATAACTGACTATGGCTACACCTTC.

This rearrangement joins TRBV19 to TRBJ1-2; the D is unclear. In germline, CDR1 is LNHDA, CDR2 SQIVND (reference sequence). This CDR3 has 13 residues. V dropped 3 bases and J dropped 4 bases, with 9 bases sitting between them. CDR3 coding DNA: TGTGCCAGTAGTATTCGACGGGGCTATGGCTACACCTTC. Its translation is CASSIRRGYGYTF.

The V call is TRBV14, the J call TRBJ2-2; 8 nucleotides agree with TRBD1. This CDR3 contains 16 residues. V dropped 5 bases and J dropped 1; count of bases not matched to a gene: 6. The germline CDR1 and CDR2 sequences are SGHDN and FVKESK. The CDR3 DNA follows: TGTGCCAGCAGCGTCCGAACAGGGGGGAACACCGGGGAGCTGTTTTTT. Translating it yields CASSVRTGGNTGELFF.

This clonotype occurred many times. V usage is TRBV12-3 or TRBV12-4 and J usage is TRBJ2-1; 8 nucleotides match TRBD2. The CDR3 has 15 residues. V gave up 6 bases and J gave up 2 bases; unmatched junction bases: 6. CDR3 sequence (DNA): TGTGCCAGCAGGAAAACGGGGGGGCCCTACAATGAGCAGTTCTTC. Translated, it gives CASRKTGGPYNEQFF.

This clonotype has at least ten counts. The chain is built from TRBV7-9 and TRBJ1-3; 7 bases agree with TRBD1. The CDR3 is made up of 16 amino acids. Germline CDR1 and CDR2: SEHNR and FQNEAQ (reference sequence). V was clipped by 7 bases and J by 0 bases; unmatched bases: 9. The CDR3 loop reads CASIDGQAFSGNTIYF. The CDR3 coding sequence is TGTGCCAGCATCGATGGACAGGCCTTCTCTGGAAACACCATATATTTT.